The entry below describes one T cell receptor beta chain. Its matching antigen is unknown. The germline CDR1 and CDR2 sequences are MGHDK and SYGVNS. The CDR3 spans 14 residues. V dropped 9 bases and J dropped 4 bases, with 16 bases sitting between them. The data derive from a study of beta chain features in type 1 diabetes. On the study more broadly: Healthy donors and patients showed comparable age, gender and cell yields.

Reverse transcription of all isolated RNA meant that expressed TCRB transcripts were sequenced. Profiling relied on immunoSEQ multiplex PCR, and the TCRdb table lists in-frame clones only, not all of them. The sample consists of 640,000 or so clones, 13% of them appearing once. Sorting produced populations that all topped 95% purity. Study-wide results and limits: The study found fewer insertions and more deletions at VDJ junctions in type 1 diabetes patients. When Type 1 diabetes patients were examined, their TCRB CDR3s proved moderately but significantly shorter in all four CD4+ subsets.

Sequencing used naive CD4+ T cells from blood. The receptor's source is a young man with type 1 diabetes. V is TRBV25-1 and J is TRBJ1-5; the D gene is possibly TRBD1 (6 bases). This CDR3 reads CASHGGGFNQPQHF. The CDR3, as DNA: TGTGCCAGTCACGGAGGGGGGTTTAATCAGCCCCAGCATTTT.